This TCR beta chain derives from a study of blood T cell repertoires in COVID-19. Study-level background: Recovered status applied to Cohort 3 donors who had two consecutive negative PCRs. It also applied to those with clearance or with symptom resolution. The United States, Italy and Spain supplied acute and convalescent COVID-19 samples.

Participants came from about two dozen US areas, aged roughly 18 to 89 years. Sequenced by immunoSEQ multiplex PCR; TCRdb stores in-frame clones only, minus some. The table lists around 290,000 clones, approximately 90% of them singletons. The CDR3 loop spans 15 amino acids. Germline V CDR1 and CDR2: SGHDT, YYEEEE. Unmatched junction bases numbered 10, after V lost 5 bases and J lost 3 bases. The chain recombines TRBV5-6 with TRBJ2-7; 8 bases are a match to TRBD2. The sequencing input was PBMCs or T cells enriched from blood (not recorded which). This receptor was taken from a woman in her sixties or seventies in a cohort exposed to, infected with or recovered from COVID-19 (not recorded which). The CDR3 DNA reads TGTGCCAGCAGTACCTTCACTAGCGGCCTCTACGAGCAGTACTTC. Its protein product is CASSTFTSGLYEQYF.